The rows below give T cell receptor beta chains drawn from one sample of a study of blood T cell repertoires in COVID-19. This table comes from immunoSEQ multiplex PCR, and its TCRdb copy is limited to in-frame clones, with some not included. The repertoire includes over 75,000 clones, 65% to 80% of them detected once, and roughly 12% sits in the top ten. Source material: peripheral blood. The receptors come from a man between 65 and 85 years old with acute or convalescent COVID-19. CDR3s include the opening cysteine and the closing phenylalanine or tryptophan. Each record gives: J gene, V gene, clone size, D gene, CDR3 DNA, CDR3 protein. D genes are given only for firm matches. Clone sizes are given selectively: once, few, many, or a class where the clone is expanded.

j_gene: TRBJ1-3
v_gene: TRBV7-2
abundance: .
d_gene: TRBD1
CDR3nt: TGTGCCAGCAGCGGAGACAGGGTCGGAAACACCATATATTTT
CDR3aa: CASSGDRVGNTIYF

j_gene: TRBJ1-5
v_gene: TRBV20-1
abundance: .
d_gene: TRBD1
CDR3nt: TGCAGTGCTAGTTACGGACAGGGGTCGGATCAGCCCCAGCATTTT
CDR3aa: CSASYGQGSDQPQHF

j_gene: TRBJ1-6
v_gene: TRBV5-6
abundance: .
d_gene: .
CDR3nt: TGTGCCAGCAGCTTCCAGGCTAATAATTCACCCCTCCACTTT
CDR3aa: CASSFQANNSPLHF

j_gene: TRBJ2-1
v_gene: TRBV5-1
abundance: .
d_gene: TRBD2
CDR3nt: TGCGCCAGCAGCCCCGGGACTAGCGGGGGCCTTCCGGAGCAGTTCTTC
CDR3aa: CASSPGTSGGLPEQFF

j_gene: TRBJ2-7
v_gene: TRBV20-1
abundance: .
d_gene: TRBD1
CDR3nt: TGCAGTGCTAGTACGGGACAGGGATGGACCTACGAGCAGTACTTC
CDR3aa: CSASTGQGWTYEQYF

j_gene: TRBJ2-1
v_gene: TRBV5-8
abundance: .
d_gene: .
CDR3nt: TGTGCCAGCAGCTTGAGCGGATCTGCGGGTGAGCAGTTCTTC
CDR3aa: CASSLSGSAGEQFF

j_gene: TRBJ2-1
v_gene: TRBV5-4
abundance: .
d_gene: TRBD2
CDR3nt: TGTGCCAGCAGCTTGGAGACTAGCGGGGGTTACAATGAGCAGTTCTTC
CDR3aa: CASSLETSGGYNEQFF

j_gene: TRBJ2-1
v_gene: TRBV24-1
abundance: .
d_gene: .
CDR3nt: TGTGCCACCAGTGTGGGGGCATACAATGAGCAGTTCTTC
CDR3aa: CATSVGAYNEQFF

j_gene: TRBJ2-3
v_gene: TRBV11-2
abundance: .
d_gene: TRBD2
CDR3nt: TGTGCCAGCAGCGGAGGGAGGGTGACAGATACGCAGTATTTT
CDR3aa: CASSGGRVTDTQYF

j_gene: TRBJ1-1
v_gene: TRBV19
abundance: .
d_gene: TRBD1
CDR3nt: TGTGCCAGTAGCGGACAGGGAACCCTTAACACTGAAGCTTTCTTT
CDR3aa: CASSGQGTLNTEAFF

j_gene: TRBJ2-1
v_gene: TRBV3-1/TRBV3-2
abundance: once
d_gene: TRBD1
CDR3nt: TGTGCCAGCAGCCAAGATCTTATAGGGGGCGGGGAGCAGTTCTTC
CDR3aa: CASSQDLIGGGEQFF

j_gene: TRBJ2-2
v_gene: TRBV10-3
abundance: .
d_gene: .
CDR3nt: TGTGCCATCAAGGGGGATCGGGACGGGGAGCTGTTTTTT
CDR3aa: CAIKGDRDGELFF

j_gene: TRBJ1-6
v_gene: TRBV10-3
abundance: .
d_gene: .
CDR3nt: TGTGCCATCAGTGAAGCGGATAATTCACCCCTCCACTTT
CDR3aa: CAISEADNSPLHF

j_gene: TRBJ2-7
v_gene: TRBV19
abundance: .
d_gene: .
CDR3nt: TGTGCCAGTAAAGGGACACGGAATGGCCTCTACGAGCAGTACTTC
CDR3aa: CASKGTRNGLYEQYF

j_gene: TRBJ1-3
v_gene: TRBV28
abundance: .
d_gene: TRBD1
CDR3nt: TGTGCCAGCAGTCCCCATGACAGGGAAGCTGGAAACACCATATATTTT
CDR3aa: CASSPHDREAGNTIYF

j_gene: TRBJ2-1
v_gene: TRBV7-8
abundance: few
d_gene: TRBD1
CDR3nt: TGTGCCAGCAGCAGGGACAGCGTGAGCTCCTACAATGAGCAGTTCTTC
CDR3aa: CASSRDSVSSYNEQFF

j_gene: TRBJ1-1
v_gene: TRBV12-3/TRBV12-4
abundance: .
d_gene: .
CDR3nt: TGTGCCAGCAGTTTAAGGGGCGCTGAAGCTTTCTTT
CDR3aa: CASSLRGAEAFF

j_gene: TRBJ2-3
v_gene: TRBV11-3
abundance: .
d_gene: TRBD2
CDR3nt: TGTGCCAGCAGCTTACATAGCGGGGGCGGAGATACGCAGTATTTT
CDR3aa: CASSLHSGGGDTQYF

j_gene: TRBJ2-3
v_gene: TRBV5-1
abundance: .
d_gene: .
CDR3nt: TGCGCCAGCAGTTCAGGGACAGATACGCAGTATTTT
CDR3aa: CASSSGTDTQYF

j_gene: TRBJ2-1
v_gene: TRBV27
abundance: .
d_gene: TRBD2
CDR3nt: TGTGCCAGCGCCATGACCGGGACTAGCGGGGGTGAGCAGTTCTTC
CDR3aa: CASAMTGTSGGEQFF

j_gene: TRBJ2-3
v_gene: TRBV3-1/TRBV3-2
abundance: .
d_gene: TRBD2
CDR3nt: TGTGCCAGCAGCTGGGGGACTAGCGGTACTTACGGCACAGATACGCAGTATTTT
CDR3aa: CASSWGTSGTYGTDTQYF